The following is a T cell receptor (beta chain) sequence with its context. This clone was detected a few times. Which antigen it targets is not known. No clone much larger than this one lies a single base away; base qualities are absent. The CDR3 runs 12 residues from the cysteine to the phenylalanine. Left in the record is the CDR3 DNA by itself, 36 bases read in frame from the first base. Ends trimmed: V by 5 bases, J by 4 bases; bases unmatched to a gene: 4. The germline V gene (reference sequence) yields GTSNPN for CDR1 and SVGIG for CDR2. In the prospective study, participants were about 18 to 100 years old, resided in 20 to 30 geographic areas of the United States, and were enrolled through a virtual design. Cohort assignment in the prospective study relied on participant-reported clinical history from a screening survey and a study questionnaire. ImmuneRACE Cohort 3 recovered participants were defined by two consecutive negative NP/OP PCR tests, healthcare professional clearance, or symptom resolution. In the prospective study, mobile phlebotomists collected whole blood, serum and a nasopharyngeal or oropharyngeal swab from each participant. Participants in the prospective study had the option to provide additional blood draws and questionnaires over an approximately 2-month period. Before DNA extraction, prospective study blood samples were shipped either frozen or at room temperature.

These data originate in a study of blood T cell repertoires in COVID-19 (dated by TCRdb to the early 2020s). Background for the entire study: The collaborator samples originated in the United States, Italy and Spain and spanned the acute and convalescent phases of COVID-19. The prospective study material was composed of cDNA or gDNA derived from T cells, B-cell-depleted T cells, or PBMCs. The dataset comprised deeply sampled blood TCRbeta repertoires from subjects exposed to, actively infected with, or recovered from COVID-19. The repertoires were released in a freely available public database intended as a resource for research on the immune response to SARS-CoV-2. Samples were obtained from the ongoing ImmuneRACE study (first 160 participants) and from about 1,300 subjects provided by 6 global collaborators. Nearly every sample came with metadata listing a de-identified subject ID, COVID-19 status, age in years and sex. HLA class I and class II types, where available, came from metadata supplied by the sample provider rather than from assay-based typing.

TCRbeta CDR3 regions were amplified from genomic DNA using the immunoSEQ Assay, a bias-controlled multiplex PCR. For the original study's pipeline: The number of nucleated cells in each sample was estimated by amplification of reference gene primers within the assay. To quantify the absolute abundance of each unique TCRbeta CDR3 rearrangement, sequence reads were collapsed and filtered. For each sample, productive Simpson clonality was calculated as the square root of Simpson's diversity index across productive rearrangements. TCRdb provides this immuneACCESS table in a form limited to in-frame rearrangements. Some clones are lacking; in checked studies, under half of them reflect an unresolved V gene, and why the rest are absent is not known. V and J calls plus clone size are reproduced from that table; the DNA served to infer D and trimming. The sample records roughly 290,000 clones, approximately 90% of which are singletons. The ten most abundant clones make up about 5.5% of the sample.

Overall results and qualifications from the work: How much clinical and demographic metadata was included differed by source and by participant, and the metadata was provided uncurated.

The clonotype was recovered from a woman between 40 and 55 years old who had recovered from COVID-19. The chain employs TRBV30 and TRBJ2-7, with 8 bases in between that match TRBD1. Sample: PBMCs or T cells enriched from blood (not recorded which). Read as DNA, the sequence is TGTGCCTGGGGACAGGGCGAGTACGAGCAGTACTTC. This is translated as CAWGQGEYEQYF.